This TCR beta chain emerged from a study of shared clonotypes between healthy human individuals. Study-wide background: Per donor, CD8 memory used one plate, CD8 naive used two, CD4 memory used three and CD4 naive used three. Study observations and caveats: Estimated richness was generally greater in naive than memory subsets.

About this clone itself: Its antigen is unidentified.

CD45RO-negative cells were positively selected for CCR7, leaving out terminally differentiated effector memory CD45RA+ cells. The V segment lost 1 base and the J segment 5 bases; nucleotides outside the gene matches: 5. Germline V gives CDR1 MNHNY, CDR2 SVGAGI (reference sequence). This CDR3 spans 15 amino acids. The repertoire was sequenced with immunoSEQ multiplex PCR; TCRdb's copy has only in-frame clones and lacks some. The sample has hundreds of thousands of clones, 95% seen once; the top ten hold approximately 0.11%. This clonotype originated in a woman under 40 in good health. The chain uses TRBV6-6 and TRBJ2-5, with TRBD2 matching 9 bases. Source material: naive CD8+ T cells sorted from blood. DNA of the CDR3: TGTGCCAGCAGTTACTTAGGGACTAGCTCCGAGACCCAGTACTTC. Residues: CASSYLGTSSETQYF.